This T cell receptor beta chain was captured by sequencing in a study of cytomegalovirus exposure and HLA in healthy donors. The sample holds a few counts of this clone. The V and J ends lost 2 bases and 0 bases respectively, with 14 bases between them. The CDR3 runs 16 residues. The germline V gene encodes CDR1 SNHLY and CDR2 FYNNEI. Amplification used 60 Vbeta primers and 13 Jbeta primers. Profiling relied on immunoSEQ multiplex PCR, and the TCRdb table lists in-frame clones only, not all of them. This repertoire shows around 120,000 clones, 74% found once; its top ten account for 2.6%. The V and J genes are TRBV2 and TRBJ2-7; D is possibly TRBD2 (5 bases). The receptor was isolated from a middle-aged man in good health and CMV-seropositive. Specimen: PBMCs. In DNA form, the CDR3 reads TGTGCCAGCAGTGAATGGGTAGCGCCTAGCTCCTACGAGCAGTACTTC. Its protein product is CASSEWVAPSSYEQYF. Based on the CDR3 plus reference TRBV2 and TRBJ2-7, the full variable domain is EPEVTQTPSHQVTQMGQEVILRCVPISNHLYFYWYRQILGQKVEFLVSFYNNEISEKSEIFDDQFSVERPDGSNFTLKIRSTKLEDSAMYFCASSEWVAPSSYEQYFGPGTRLTVT.